What follows describes a single T cell receptor (beta chain). Its cognate antigen has yet to be identified. Base qualities are not recorded, but no much larger clone differs from it by a single base. TCRbeta CDR3 regions were amplified from genomic DNA using the immunoSEQ Assay, a bias-controlled multiplex PCR. The authors processed their data as follows. The number of nucleated cells in each sample was estimated by amplification of reference gene primers within the assay. To quantify the absolute abundance of each unique TCRbeta CDR3 rearrangement, sequence reads were collapsed and filtered. For each sample, productive Simpson clonality was calculated as the square root of Simpson's diversity index over productive rearrangements. TCRdb provides this immuneACCESS table in a form limited to in-frame rearrangements. Some clones are lacking; in checked studies, under half of them reflect an unresolved V gene, and why the rest are absent is not known. V and J calls and clone size follow that table, whereas D and trimming were derived from the DNA. The sample includes about 60,000 clones, with 65% to 85% observed a single time. The top ten clones comprise about 40% of the sample.

These data originate in a study of blood T cell repertoires in COVID-19 (dated by TCRdb to about 2020). About the study as a whole: Collaborator samples came from the United States, Italy and Spain and covered acute and convalescent phases of COVID-19. Subjects who had been exposed to COVID-19, were actively infected with it, or had recovered from it provided the deeply sampled blood TCRbeta repertoires that made up the dataset. The prospective study material was composed of cDNA or gDNA derived from T cells, B-cell-depleted T cells, or PBMCs. Samples were obtained from the ongoing ImmuneRACE study (first 160 participants) and from over 1,000 subjects provided by 6 global collaborators. The repertoires were released in a freely available public database intended as a resource for research on the immune response to SARS-CoV-2. A de-identified subject ID, COVID-19 status, age in years and sex were almost always included in the sample metadata. HLA class I and class II types, where available, came from metadata supplied by the sample provider rather than from assay-based typing.

Collaborating institutions collected whole blood in K2EDTA tubes following their own protocols. For TCRbeta analysis, collaborators shipped samples as frozen whole blood, isolated PBMCs, or DNA extracted from either of those sample types. Results the study describes overall, beyond this receptor: The quantity of clinical and demographic metadata differed by source and by participant and was supplied without curation.

CDR1 MDHEN and CDR2 SYDVKM are derived from the germline V gene. From the cysteine through the phenylalanine, the CDR3 covers 14 amino acids. The kept DNA is CDR3 alone, 42 bases in frame from the first base. Clipping removes 3 bases from V and 2 bases from J, with 2 as the unmatched junction base count. The receptor comes from a human donor in a cohort sampled during active COVID-19. The sequenced sample was peripheral blood. Here the chain combines TRBV28 and TRBJ2-7; a stretch of 9 junction bases matches TRBD2. The sequence in DNA is TGTGCCAGCAGTTTTGGCGGGGGGGCCTACGAGCAGTACTTC. This translates into CASSFGGGAYEQYF. Here the CDR3 is joined to the reference TRBV28 and TRBJ2-7 genes, and the full variable domain is: DVKVTQSSRYLVKRTGEKVFLECVQDMDHENMFWYRQDPGLGLRLIYFSYDVKMKEKGDIPEGYSVSREKKERFSLILESASTNQTSMYLCASSFGGGAYEQYFGPGTRLTVT.